The present T cell receptor (beta chain) was sequenced within a study of T cells after yellow fever vaccination. Study at large: Fractions with few cells were prepared using SMART-Seq v4 Ultra Low Input. Study findings and constraints: Primary-vaccination clones mostly resurfaced post-booster (about 96% CD4, 85% to 90% CD8).

Making TCR cDNA involved 5'RACE template switching, which added UMIs and a universal primer site. Each CDR3 protein gets one entry after TCRdb re-called the 5' RACE reads with MiXCR. The sample has under 300,000 distinct CDR3 sequences, roughly 6.8% seen once; the top ten hold about 1%. This clonotype turned up a few times. Its antigen is not known. The CDR3 totals 15 residues. Deletions cut 0 bases from V and 5 bases from J, with 10 bases between. Germline loops: CDR1 LGHNA, CDR2 YSLEER. The specimen was CD4+ T cells sorted from PBMCs, collected on the day of the yellow fever booster vaccination. The gene calls are TRBV4-3 and TRBJ2-2, with D hard to call. This TCR came from a man younger than 40 who received the YFV17D yellow fever vaccine. The CDR3 bases are TGCGCCAGCAGCCAAGAGTGGAGAGGAACCGGGGAGCTGTTTTTT. Protein product: CASSQEWRGTGELFF.